Each of the 6 T cell receptor beta chains below was sequenced from the same sample in a study of blood T cell repertoires in COVID-19. The method was immunoSEQ multiplex PCR; TCRdb's version includes in-frame clones alone and lacks a portion of them. The table lists 54,000 or so clones, around 88% of them singletons. What was sequenced was peripheral blood. These receptors originate from a woman of 80 years or more with acute or convalescent COVID-19.

The chain joins TRBV7-6 to TRBJ2-3, with TRBD1 matching over 8 bases. The CDR3 spans 18 residues. Germline assignment: CDR1 SGHVS and CDR2 FNYEAQ. With V trimmed by 6 bases and J by 0 bases, 14 bases remained unmatched. The CDR3 reads CASRPGQGSMKSTDTQYF. As DNA, the CDR3 is TGTGCCAGCAGACCCGGACAGGGTTCAATGAAAAGCACAGATACGCAGTATTTT.

This chain connects TRBV12-3 or TRBV12-4 to TRBJ2-1; D unclear. CDR3 length equals 11 residues. The V end lost 5 bases, the J end lost 10 bases, and 9 bases lay between the germline ends. The CDR3 here is CASSGAREQFF. CDR3 in DNA: TGTGCCAGCAGTGGAGCGCGGGAGCAGTTCTTC.

The chain combines TRBV19 with TRBJ1-2, with 7 bases aligning to TRBD1. The V and J ends lost 7 bases and 6 bases, in that order; junction bases with no gene match: 11. CDR1 and CDR2 from the germline V gene are LNHDA and SQIVND (reference sequence). This CDR3 region has 14 residues. Here the CDR3 DNA reads TGTGCCAGTACCCCACAGGGGACCGTCAATGGCTACACCTTC. Translated: CASTPQGTVNGYTF.

The chain carries TRBV7-9 and TRBJ2-5; perhaps TRBD1 as D (6 bases). The CDR3 has 19 amino acids. Germline assignment: CDR1 SEHNR and CDR2 FQNEAQ (reference sequence). Deletions cut 1 base from V and 4 bases from J, with 25 bases between. The CDR3 nucleotides read TGTGCCAGCAGCTTAGTGTCTTTCCAGGGGAAATTTTCGGGAGAGACCCAGTACTTC. It encodes CASSLVSFQGKFSGETQYF.

There are a few counts of this clone. The rearrangement uses TRBV7-8 and TRBJ1-4; 9 bases are a match to TRBD1. The length of the CDR3 is 15 residues. Germline CDR1 is SGHVS and CDR2 is FQNEAQ. V shed 10 bases and J 8 bases; nucleotides not matched to a gene: 14. This CDR3 is CATRGHRGLDEKLFF. The CDR3 nucleotides are TGTGCCACCAGAGGACACAGGGGGCTAGACGAAAAACTGTTTTTT.

The chain has TRBV7-2 and TRBJ2-1; 10 positions agree with TRBD1. V trimming: 4 bases; J trimming: 8 bases; junction bases outside the gene matches: 8. This CDR3 spans 15 amino acids. From germline, CDR1 is SGHTA and CDR2 FQGNSA. Written as DNA, the CDR3 is TGTGCCAGCAGCTCCGACAGGGGGCGAGCCCATGAGCAGTTCTTC. It specifies CASSSDRGRAHEQFF. The complete variable domain, with remaining parts taken from reference TRBV7-2 and TRBJ2-1, reads GAGVSQSPSNKVTEKGKDVELRCDPISGHTALYWYRQSLGQGLEFLIYFQGNSAPDKSGLPSDRFSAERTGGSVSTLTIQRTQQEDSAVYLCASSSDRGRAHEQFFGPGTRLTVL.